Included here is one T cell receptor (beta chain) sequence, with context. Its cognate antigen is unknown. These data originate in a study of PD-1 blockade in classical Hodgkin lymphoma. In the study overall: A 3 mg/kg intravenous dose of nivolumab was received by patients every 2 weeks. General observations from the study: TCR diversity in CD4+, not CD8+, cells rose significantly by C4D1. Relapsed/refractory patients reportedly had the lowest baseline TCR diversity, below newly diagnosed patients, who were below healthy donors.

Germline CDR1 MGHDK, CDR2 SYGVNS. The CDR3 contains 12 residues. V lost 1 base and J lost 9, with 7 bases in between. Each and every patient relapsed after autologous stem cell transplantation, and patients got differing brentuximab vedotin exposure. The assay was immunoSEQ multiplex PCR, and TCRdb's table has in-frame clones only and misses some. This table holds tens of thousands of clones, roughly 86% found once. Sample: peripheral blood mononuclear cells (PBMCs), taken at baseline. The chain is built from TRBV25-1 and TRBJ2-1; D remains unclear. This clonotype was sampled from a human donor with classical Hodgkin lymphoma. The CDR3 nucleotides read TGTGCCAGCAGTGAATGGATCACTGAGCAGTTCTTC. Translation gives CASSEWITEQFF.